The source of this T cell receptor (beta chain) is a study of T cell repertoires in cytomegalovirus infection. TCRdb re-derived calls from the reads in MiXCR, one entry per CDR3 protein. Among 230,000 or so distinct CDR3 sequences, approximately 38% were seen once, and the ten largest hold 55% to 70%. Trimming left V 6 bases short and J 8 bases short, with 16 bases between. Germline CDR1 reads MNHNS; CDR2 reads SASEGT. This CDR3 spans 13 amino acids. Only one count was recorded for this clonotype. Its antigen remains unidentified. J is TRBJ1-2 and V is TRBV6-1, with D perhaps TRBD1 (6 bases). The sequenced sample was CD8+ T cells from cultured PBMCs, obtained from culture after CMV antigen stimulation. This TCR derives from a human donor in good health (CMV status not recorded). Some clones in this sample may be carry-over from other donors' samples. CDR3 loop: CASSLGGTRGYTF. The CDR3 DNA reads as TGTGCCAGCAGCCTAGGGGGGACTAGGGGCTACACCTTC.